A selection of T cell receptor beta chains follows, all from one sample in a study of blood T cell repertoires in COVID-19. Assay: immunoSEQ multiplex PCR; the TCRdb copy retains only in-frame clones and omits some. The repertoire consists of 100,000 to 150,000 clones, with around 81% occurring once and the leading ten covering 10% to 15%. Sample: peripheral blood. These receptors all come from a man in his sixties with acute or convalescent COVID-19. Each CDR3 is given with its conserved first and last residue. The D gene is left open where the match is weak. A clone size is listed for some rows: how often the clone was seen (once, few, many), or a class if it is expanded.

size | J | D | V | DNA | CDR3
- | TRBJ2-7 | TRBD1 | TRBV4-1 | TGCGCCAGCAGCCAGATACAGGGGACCTACGAGCAGTACTTC | CASSQIQGTYEQYF
- | TRBJ1-1 | - | TRBV12-5 | TGTGCTAGTGGTCTTGGCCGGAGAGGAGCTTTCTTT | CASGLGRRGAFF
- | TRBJ2-1 | TRBD1 | TRBV5-8 | TGTGCCAGCAGCATAGGGACAGGGAGGAATGAGCAGTTCTTC | CASSIGTGRNEQFF
- | TRBJ1-5 | TRBD1 | TRBV6-6 | TGTGCCAGCAGCGACAGGGGAAGCAATCAGCCCCAGCATTTT | CASSDRGSNQPQHF
- | TRBJ2-1 | - | TRBV11-1 | TGTGCCAGCAGCTCGGTCAGGGCTTTGTACAATGAGCAGTTCTTC | CASSSVRALYNEQFF
- | TRBJ2-5 | TRBD2 | TRBV14 | TGTGCCAGCAGCCAACTAGCGGTGGGAGAGACCCAGTACTTC | CASSQLAVGETQYF
once | TRBJ1-2 | TRBD1 | TRBV10-3 | TGTGCCATCAGCGGGGTTACAGGGGGCGGTGATGGCTACACCTTC | CAISGVTGGGDGYTF
- | TRBJ2-1 | - | TRBV2 | TGTGCCAGCAGCCCCGTAAGAGGGTCAATCGGGCAGTTCTTC | CASSPVRGSIGQFF
- | TRBJ2-3 | TRBD2 | TRBV5-1 | TGCGCCAGCAGCCAGGGACTAGCGGGAGGGCCGGGAGATACGCAGTATTTT | CASSQGLAGGPGDTQYF
- | TRBJ2-5 | - | TRBV19 | TGTGCCAGTAGTATAGACCTAGAGTCATGGGGCGGCGAAGAGACCCAGTACTTC | CASSIDLESWGGEETQYF
- | TRBJ2-7 | TRBD2 | TRBV7-2 | TGTGCCAGCAGCAGAACTAGCGGGGGGCTCTACGAGCAGTACTTC | CASSRTSGGLYEQYF
- | TRBJ1-1 | TRBD1 | TRBV7-3 | TGTGCCAGCAGCTTAAATCCGGGACAGGGTGAAGCTTTCTTT | CASSLNPGQGEAFF
- | TRBJ2-2 | TRBD2 | TRBV29-1 | TGCAGCGTTGAAAGACTAGCGGGAGTCTCGGGCACCGGGGAGCTGTTTTTT | CSVERLAGVSGTGELFF
- | TRBJ2-7 | TRBD1 | TRBV19 | TGTGCCAGTAGCATTGACATCGGGACAGGGCAATACGAGCAGTACTTC | CASSIDIGTGQYEQYF
- | TRBJ2-1 | TRBD2 | TRBV5-1 | TGCGCCAGCACACAAAGGGGACTAGCGGGAGTCCACAATGAGCAGTTCTTC | CASTQRGLAGVHNEQFF
- | TRBJ1-4 | TRBD1 | TRBV6-6 | TGTGCCACCGGACAGGGTCGAGGCGAAAAACTGTTTTTT | CATGQGRGEKLFF
- | TRBJ1-2 | TRBD1 | TRBV25-1 | TGTGCCAGCAGTGAGACAGGGTTTTATGGCTACACCTTC | CASSETGFYGYTF
- | TRBJ2-7 | TRBD1 | TRBV5-8 | TGTGCCAGCAGAACCGGGACAGGGGGCCTTTACGAGCAGTACTTC | CASRTGTGGLYEQYF
- | TRBJ1-2 | - | TRBV28 | TGTGCCAGCAGTTTATTCGCAGGGCTAGTCGAATTGATCTTC | CASSLFAGLVELIF
few | TRBJ2-1 | - | TRBV19 | TGTGCCAGTAGTATGGGAAGAAGGGGAAGGGCCAATGAGCAGTTCTTC | CASSMGRRGRANEQFF
- | TRBJ2-3 | TRBD2 | TRBV30 | TGTGCCTGGAGTGTCGGGGCTAGCGGGAGTTACGGCACAGATACGCAGTATTTT | CAWSVGASGSYGTDTQYF
- | TRBJ1-1 | - | TRBV6-7 | TGTGCCAGCAGTTACTGCGACAGACATGGGACTGAAGCTTTCTTT | CASSYCDRHGTEAFF
- | TRBJ2-1 | TRBD2 | TRBV4-1 | TGCGCCAGCAGCCATCTCGGACTAGCGGACTCCTACAATGAGCAGTTCTTC | CASSHLGLADSYNEQFF
- | TRBJ1-5 | TRBD1 | TRBV7-2 | TGTGCCAGCAGCCCCCTGGACAGGGTTAGCGTAGATCAGCCCCAGCATTTT | CASSPLDRVSVDQPQHF
- | TRBJ2-7 | - | TRBV6-5 | TGTGCCGCAAAGTCCGGGGGGCTAGGCGAGCAGTACTTC | CAAKSGGLGEQYF
- | TRBJ2-3 | TRBD2 | TRBV2 | TGTGCCAGCACTCCTAGCGGGAGTCGCGGAGATACGCAGTATTTT | CASTPSGSRGDTQYF
- | TRBJ2-7 | TRBD2 | TRBV5-4 | TGTGCCAGCAGCCCTGGACTAGCGGGACCCTCCTACGAGCAGTACTTC | CASSPGLAGPSYEQYF
- | TRBJ2-2 | - | TRBV2 | TGTGCCAGCAGTGAATCACATGGGGCGAACCTGATGGGGGAGCTGTTTTTT | CASSESHGANLMGELFF
- | TRBJ2-2 | TRBD2 | TRBV7-9 | TGTGCCAGCCCCATCGGCGCGGGGGACCGGGCCGGGGAGCTGTTTTTT | CASPIGAGDRAGELFF
- | TRBJ2-1 | TRBD2 | TRBV7-6 | TGTGCCAGCAGCCCCCAGCGGGAGGTTATAGATGAGCAGTTCTTC | CASSPQREVIDEQFF